The rows below give T cell receptor beta chains drawn from one sample of a study of blood T cell repertoires in COVID-19. Some clones are missing from TCRdb's copy, which holds only in-frame ones; the method was immunoSEQ multiplex PCR. The profile shows under 300,000 clones, roughly 86% of them singletons. Material for sequencing was PBMCs or T cells enriched from blood (not recorded which). Every receptor here comes from a woman aged 60-75 years who had recovered from COVID-19. Each CDR3 is given with its conserved first and last residue. D genes are given only for firm matches. The listing skips clone size in some rows; elsewhere it reads once, few, many or a size class.

v_call	clone_size	j_call	d_call	cdr3_aa	cdr3_nt
TRBV2	-	TRBJ2-7	-	CASSRQVSEQYF	TGTGCCAGCAGTCGACAGGTCTCCGAGCAGTACTTC
TRBV7-9	-	TRBJ1-2	-	CASSLEGVYGYTF	TGTGCCAGCAGCTTAGAGGGGGTCTATGGCTACACCTTC
TRBV24-1	-	TRBJ1-2	-	CATSGTGRHGYTF	TGTGCCACCAGTGGAACAGGGCGCCATGGCTACACCTTC
TRBV19	-	TRBJ1-1	-	CASRADRINTEAFF	TGTGCCAGTAGGGCTGACAGAATTAACACTGAAGCTTTCTTT
TRBV7-2	-	TRBJ2-5	-	CASSPTGTGTQYF	TGTGCCAGCAGCCCAACAGGGACGGGGACCCAGTACTTC
TRBV9	-	TRBJ2-5	-	CASSVGGQIGETQYF	TGTGCCAGCAGCGTAGGGGGACAAATAGGGGAGACCCAGTACTTC
TRBV28	-	TRBJ2-7	TRBD1	CASSRDREIVYEQYF	TGTGCCAGCAGCCGCGACAGGGAAATAGTCTACGAGCAGTACTTC
TRBV12-3/TRBV12-4	-	TRBJ1-2	TRBD1	CASSYDRGYGYTF	TGTGCCAGCAGTTATGACAGGGGCTATGGCTACACCTTC
TRBV29-1	-	TRBJ1-5	-	CSVARRERGGGNQPQHF	TGCAGCGTTGCCCGGCGTGAAAGGGGGGGAGGCAATCAGCCCCAGCATTTT
TRBV3-1/TRBV3-2	-	TRBJ1-2	-	CASSHQGTYGYTF	TGTGCCAGCAGCCATCAGGGGACCTATGGCTACACCTTC
TRBV5-4	-	TRBJ1-4	-	CASSLAGEVGEKLFF	TGTGCCAGCAGCTTGGCAGGGGAAGTCGGCGAAAAACTGTTTTTT
TRBV19	-	TRBJ2-7	-	CASSIGREQYF	TGTGCCAGTAGTATAGGGCGGGAGCAGTACTTC
TRBV5-5	once	TRBJ1-3	-	CASGTWTDGNTIYF	TGTGCCAGCGGCACTTGGACAGATGGAAACACCATATATTTT
TRBV28	once	TRBJ1-1	-	CASSDTPPAEAFF	TGTGCCAGCAGTGATACTCCCCCGGCTGAAGCTTTCTTT
TRBV4-2	-	TRBJ1-2	-	CASSQDWQVNYGYTF	TGTGCCAGCAGCCAAGACTGGCAGGTAAACTATGGCTACACCTTC
TRBV3-1/TRBV3-2	-	TRBJ1-1	-	CASRSGTTGTEAFF	TGTGCCAGCAGGTCCGGGACAACGGGGACTGAAGCTTTCTTT
TRBV28	-	TRBJ2-1	TRBD2	CASTLGLAGYSYNEQFF	TGTGCCAGCACCCTGGGTCTAGCGGGGTACTCCTACAATGAGCAGTTCTTC
TRBV2	-	TRBJ1-5	-	CASSSGGNQPQHF	TGTGCCAGCAGTTCGGGGGGCAATCAGCCCCAGCATTTT
TRBV9	-	TRBJ1-1	-	CASSALLGGEAFF	TGTGCCAGCAGCGCCCTCCTGGGGGGTGAAGCTTTCTTT
TRBV7-3	-	TRBJ1-3	-	CASSLVGGGSPGNTIYF	TGTGCCAGCAGCTTAGTAGGAGGAGGAAGTCCTGGAAACACCATATATTTT
TRBV4-1	-	TRBJ2-7	TRBD1	CASSQEQGSTDEQYF	TGCGCCAGCAGCCAAGAACAGGGGAGTACGGACGAGCAGTACTTC
TRBV4-1	-	TRBJ1-3	-	CASSQDYGISGNTIYF	TGCGCCAGCAGCCAAGATTACGGGATCTCTGGAAACACCATATATTTT
TRBV11-2	-	TRBJ2-3	TRBD2	CASRWTSDLNTQYF	TGTGCCAGCAGATGGACTAGCGATTTGAATACGCAGTATTTT
TRBV4-1	once	TRBJ2-1	-	CASSQGGSYNEQFF	TGCGCCAGCAGCCAAGGAGGCTCCTACAATGAGCAGTTCTTC
TRBV18	once	TRBJ2-3	-	CASSPDIRGGSTDTQYF	TGTGCCAGCTCACCAGACATTCGTGGCGGGAGCACAGATACGCAGTATTTT
TRBV5-1	-	TRBJ2-3	TRBD1	CASSVGTGVRTQYF	TGCGCCAGCAGCGTGGGGACAGGCGTGCGTACGCAGTATTTT
TRBV6-5	-	TRBJ1-5	-	CASSYGGRGQPQHF	TGTGCCAGCAGTTACGGGGGGAGGGGTCAGCCCCAGCATTTT
TRBV10-2	-	TRBJ2-3	TRBD2	CASSLRSSGYQDTQYF	TGCGCCAGCAGTCTGCGGTCTAGCGGGTACCAAGATACGCAGTATTTT
TRBV2	-	TRBJ1-1	TRBD1	CASSARDRGRLGEAFF	TGTGCCAGCAGTGCGAGGGACAGGGGGCGTTTGGGTGAAGCTTTCTTT
TRBV6-5	-	TRBJ2-1	TRBD1	CASSYPGQVQSEQFF	TGTGCCAGCAGTTACCCGGGACAGGTACAGAGTGAGCAGTTCTTC
TRBV11-2	-	TRBJ2-7	TRBD1	CASSLRLRTGGSYEQYF	TGTGCCAGCAGCTTACGTTTACGCACAGGGGGCTCCTACGAGCAGTACTTC
TRBV5-5	few	TRBJ2-2	TRBD1	CASSSHQRTGPTGELFF	TGTGCCAGCAGCTCACACCAAAGGACAGGGCCCACCGGGGAGCTGTTTTTT
TRBV3-1/TRBV3-2	-	TRBJ1-1	-	CASSQGGWTEAFF	TGTGCCAGCAGCCAAGGGGGCTGGACTGAAGCTTTCTTT
TRBV18	-	TRBJ2-7	-	CASSPEWSSGSHEQYF	TGTGCCAGCTCACCAGAATGGAGTTCGGGGTCCCACGAGCAGTACTTC
TRBV10-3	-	TRBJ2-7	-	CAIRLSPGVREQYF	TGTGCCATCAGACTCTCACCGGGTGTACGGGAGCAGTACTTC
TRBV24-1	-	TRBJ2-7	-	CATSDVSTAEQYF	TGTGCCACCAGTGATGTGTCTACTGCTGAGCAGTACTTC
TRBV5-6	-	TRBJ2-6	-	CASSSETGFSGANVLTF	TGTGCCAGCAGCTCTGAGACAGGATTCTCTGGGGCCAACGTCCTGACTTTC
TRBV6-1	-	TRBJ1-4	TRBD1	CASSALEQGLSEKLFF	TGTGCCAGCAGTGCTCTTGAACAGGGGTTGAGTGAAAAACTGTTTTTT
TRBV2	-	TRBJ2-7	-	CASSEDTLTVGYEQYF	TGTGCCAGCAGTGAAGACACCTTGACAGTCGGCTACGAGCAGTACTTC
TRBV12-3/TRBV12-4	few	TRBJ1-5	TRBD1	CASRGQGRQPQHF	TGTGCCAGCAGGGGACAGGGACGGCAGCCCCAGCATTTT
TRBV18	-	TRBJ1-4	-	CASSPTDGEKLFF	TGTGCCAGCTCACCGACTGATGGGGAAAAACTGTTTTTT
TRBV3-1/TRBV3-2	-	TRBJ1-1	-	CASSQGGGGSTEAFF	TGTGCCAGCAGCCAAGGAGGCGGGGGGTCCACTGAAGCTTTCTTT
TRBV19	-	TRBJ2-1	TRBD2	CASSLAGGIDEQFF	TGTGCCAGTAGTTTGGCGGGAGGGATAGATGAGCAGTTCTTC
TRBV5-1	once	TRBJ2-7	-	CASSFANRGWDEQYF	TGCGCCAGCAGCTTTGCCAACCGGGGATGGGACGAGCAGTACTTC
TRBV20-1	-	TRBJ2-3	-	CSAYHSYTQYF	TGCAGTGCCTACCACTCGTATACGCAGTATTTT
TRBV19	-	TRBJ1-5	-	CASSISFSSNQPQHF	TGTGCCAGTAGTATATCTTTTTCTAGCAATCAGCCCCAGCATTTT
TRBV19	-	TRBJ1-1	-	CASSSGTMNTEAFF	TGTGCCAGTAGTTCCGGGACAATGAACACTGAAGCTTTCTTT
TRBV29-1	-	TRBJ2-7	-	CSVAGTYEQYF	TGCAGCGTTGCAGGGACCTACGAGCAGTACTTC
TRBV18	-	TRBJ1-5	TRBD1	CASSSDRDGQPQHF	TGTGCCAGCTCATCTGACAGGGACGGCCAGCCCCAGCATTTT
TRBV7-8	-	TRBJ1-6	-	CASSLALAGMRSPLHF	TGTGCCAGCAGCTTAGCGCTCGCAGGGATGCGGTCACCCCTCCACTTT
TRBV11-2	-	TRBJ1-1	-	CASSLRLGENTEAFF	TGTGCCAGCAGCTTAAGGTTAGGAGAGAACACTGAAGCTTTCTTT
TRBV14	-	TRBJ2-7	TRBD2	CASSQDRAGGPYEQYF	TGTGCCAGCAGCCAAGATCGAGCGGGAGGACCCTACGAGCAGTACTTC
TRBV28	-	TRBJ1-5	TRBD1	CASRRPQGGNQPQHF	TGTGCCAGCAGGCGACCACAGGGGGGCAATCAGCCCCAGCATTTT
TRBV4-2	few	TRBJ1-4	-	CASSQDQVTGPEKLFF	TGTGCCAGCAGCCAAGATCAGGTAACAGGGCCGGAAAAACTGTTTTTT
TRBV6-5	few	TRBJ2-7	TRBD1	CASSYSGQGDSYEQYF	TGTGCCAGCAGTTACTCTGGACAGGGAGACTCCTACGAGCAGTACTTC
TRBV3-1/TRBV3-2	-	TRBJ2-3	TRBD1	CASSQGQGLLTDTQYF	TGTGCCAGCAGCCAAGGACAGGGGTTACTCACAGATACGCAGTATTTT
TRBV19	few	TRBJ2-3	-	CASSLSTDTQYF	TGTGCCAGTAGTCTTTCTACAGATACGCAGTATTTT
TRBV5-1	-	TRBJ2-1	-	CASPSRGGHSEQFF	TGCGCCAGCCCCTCTAGGGGGGGGCACAGTGAGCAGTTCTTC
TRBV12-3/TRBV12-4	-	TRBJ1-2	TRBD1	CASSVDRTNGYTF	TGTGCCAGCAGTGTGGACAGGACTAATGGCTACACCTTC